A single T cell receptor beta chain is shown here with its context. This sample is part of a study of OX40 agonist ivuxolimab in advanced cancers. Study summary: Those enrolled were 82.7% male, with a mean age of around 57 years and ages from roughly 20 to 85.

Sequencing used immunoSEQ multiplex PCR; TCRdb keeps in-frame clones, though not all of them. The table records about 81,000 clones, 70% to 90% of them present only once. CDR1 and CDR2 from the germline V gene are SNHLY and FYNNEI. This CDR3 is built from 13 residues. Trimming left V 4 bases short and J 2 bases short, with 6 bases between. The TCR comes from an adult with an advanced solid tumor such as melanoma, head and neck, liver or kidney cancer. This chain links TRBV2 with TRBJ1-3; no definite D call. The source material was CD4+ or CD8+ T cells sorted from blood, sampled in a trial of the OX40 agonist ivuxolimab. CDR3 DNA sequence: TGTGCCAGCAGTGGACAAGCTGGAAACACCATATATTTT. It encodes CASSGQAGNTIYF.